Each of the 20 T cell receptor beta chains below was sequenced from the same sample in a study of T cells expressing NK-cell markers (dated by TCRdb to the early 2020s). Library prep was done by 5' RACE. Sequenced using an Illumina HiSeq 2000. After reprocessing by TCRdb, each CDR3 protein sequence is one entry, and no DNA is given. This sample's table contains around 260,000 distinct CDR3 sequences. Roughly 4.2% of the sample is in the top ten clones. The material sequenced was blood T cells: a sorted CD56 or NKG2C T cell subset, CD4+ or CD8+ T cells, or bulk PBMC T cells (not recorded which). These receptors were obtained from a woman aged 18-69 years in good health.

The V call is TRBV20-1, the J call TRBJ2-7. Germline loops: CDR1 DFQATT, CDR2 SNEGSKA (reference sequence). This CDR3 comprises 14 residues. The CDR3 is CSARIPKRAYEQYF.

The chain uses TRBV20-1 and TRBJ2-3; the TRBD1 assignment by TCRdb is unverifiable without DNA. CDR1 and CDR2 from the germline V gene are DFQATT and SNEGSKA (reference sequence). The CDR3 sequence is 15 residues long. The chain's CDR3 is CSAIPGQESTDTQYF.

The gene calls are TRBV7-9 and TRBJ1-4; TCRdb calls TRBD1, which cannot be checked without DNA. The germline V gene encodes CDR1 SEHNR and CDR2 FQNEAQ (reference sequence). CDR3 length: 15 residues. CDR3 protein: CASSLTRQGLEKLFF.

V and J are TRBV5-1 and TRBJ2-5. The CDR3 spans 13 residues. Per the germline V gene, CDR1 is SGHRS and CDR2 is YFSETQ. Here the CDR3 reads CASSPSLAKTQYF.

CDR3 in amino acids: CASSGTGNNEQFF. The rearrangement uses TRBV6-6 and TRBJ2-1; TCRdb gives TRBD1 as the D gene, but with no DNA this cannot be confirmed. Germline CDR1 reads MNHNY; CDR2 reads SVGAGI (reference sequence). The CDR3 consists of 13 residues.

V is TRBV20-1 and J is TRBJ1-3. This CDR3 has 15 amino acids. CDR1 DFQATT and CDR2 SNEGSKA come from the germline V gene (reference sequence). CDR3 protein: CSARDPRLSGNTIYF.

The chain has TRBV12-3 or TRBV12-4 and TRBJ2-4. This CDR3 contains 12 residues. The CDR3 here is CASSHFTNIQYF.

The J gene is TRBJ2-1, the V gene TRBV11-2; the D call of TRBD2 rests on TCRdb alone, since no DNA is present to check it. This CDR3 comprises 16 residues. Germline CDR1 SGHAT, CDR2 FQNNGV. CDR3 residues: CASSLLSSGRKNEQFF.

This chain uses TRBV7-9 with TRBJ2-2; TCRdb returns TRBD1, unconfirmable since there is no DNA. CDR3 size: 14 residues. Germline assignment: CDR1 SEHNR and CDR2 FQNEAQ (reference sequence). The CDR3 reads CASSPGQYTGELFF.

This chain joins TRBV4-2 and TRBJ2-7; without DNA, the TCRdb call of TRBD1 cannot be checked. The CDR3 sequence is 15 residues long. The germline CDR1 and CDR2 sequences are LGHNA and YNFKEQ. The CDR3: CASSDRPGQGYEQYF.

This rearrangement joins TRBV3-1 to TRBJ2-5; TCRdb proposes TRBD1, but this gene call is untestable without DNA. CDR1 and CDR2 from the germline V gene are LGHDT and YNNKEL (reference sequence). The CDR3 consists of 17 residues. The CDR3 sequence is CASSQGARVALQETQYF.

CDR3 protein: CSASFGADTDTQYF. The chain joins TRBV20-1 to TRBJ2-3; TCRdb proposes TRBD1, but this gene call is untestable without DNA. This CDR3 region has 14 residues. Germline V gives CDR1 DFQATT, CDR2 SNEGSKA (reference sequence).

The CDR3 spells CASSTHRGLGEQYF. V is TRBV12-3 or TRBV12-4 and J is TRBJ2-7; TCRdb's assignment of TRBD1 cannot be checked, as there is no DNA. The length of the CDR3 is 14 residues.

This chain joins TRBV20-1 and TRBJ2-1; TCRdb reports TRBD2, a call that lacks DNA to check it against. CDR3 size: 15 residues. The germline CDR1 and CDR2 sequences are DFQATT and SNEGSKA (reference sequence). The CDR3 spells CSARGGRLRYNEQFF.

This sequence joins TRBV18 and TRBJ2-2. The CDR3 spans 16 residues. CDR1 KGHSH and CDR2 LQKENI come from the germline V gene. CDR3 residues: CASSSDSTANTGELFF.

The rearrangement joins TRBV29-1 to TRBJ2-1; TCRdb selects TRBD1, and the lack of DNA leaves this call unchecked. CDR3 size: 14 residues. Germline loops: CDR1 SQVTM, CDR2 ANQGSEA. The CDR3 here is CSVEDPRGDNEQFF.

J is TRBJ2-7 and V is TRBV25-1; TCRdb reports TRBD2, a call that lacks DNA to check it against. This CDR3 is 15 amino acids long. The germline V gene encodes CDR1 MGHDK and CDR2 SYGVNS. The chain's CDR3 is CASSESLAGAYEQYF.

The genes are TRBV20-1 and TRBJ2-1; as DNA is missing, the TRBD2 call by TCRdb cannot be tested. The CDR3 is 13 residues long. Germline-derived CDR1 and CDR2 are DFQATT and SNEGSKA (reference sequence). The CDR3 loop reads CSAKLAKLNEQFF.

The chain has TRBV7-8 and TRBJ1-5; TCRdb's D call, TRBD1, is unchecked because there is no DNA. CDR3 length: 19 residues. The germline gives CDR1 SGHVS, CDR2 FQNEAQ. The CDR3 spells CASSRGSNSIRYSNQPQHF.

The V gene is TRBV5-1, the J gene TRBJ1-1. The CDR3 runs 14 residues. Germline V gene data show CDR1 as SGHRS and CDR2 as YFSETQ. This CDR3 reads CASSSDSLNTEAFF. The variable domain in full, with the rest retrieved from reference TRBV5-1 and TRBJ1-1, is KAGVTQTPRYLIKTRGQQVTLSCSPISGHRSVSWYQQTPGQGLQFLFEYFSETQRNKGNFPGRFSGRQFSNSRSEMNVSTLELGDSALYLCASSSDSLNTEAFFGQGTRLTVV.